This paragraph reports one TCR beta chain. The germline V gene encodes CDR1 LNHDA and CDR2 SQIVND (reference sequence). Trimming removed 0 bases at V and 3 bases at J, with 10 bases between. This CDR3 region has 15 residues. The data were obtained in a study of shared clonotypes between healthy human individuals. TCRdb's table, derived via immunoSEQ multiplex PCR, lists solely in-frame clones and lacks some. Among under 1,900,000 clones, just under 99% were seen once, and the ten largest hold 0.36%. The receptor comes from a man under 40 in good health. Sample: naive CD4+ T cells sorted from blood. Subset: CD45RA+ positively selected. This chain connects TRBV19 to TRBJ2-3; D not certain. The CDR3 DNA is TGTGCCAGTAGTATAGATCATGCCGGAACAGATACGCAGTATTTT. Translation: CASSIDHAGTDTQYF.